These T cell receptor beta chains were read from a single sample in a study of T cells in Graves' hyperthyroidism and ophthalmopathy. TCRdb re-called the multiplex PCR reads with MiXCR, one entry per CDR3 protein. Here the sample spans fewer than 500,000 distinct CDR3 sequences, 14% to 15% being singletons. Input material: blood. These receptors were collected from a man aged 18 to 30 with Graves' ophthalmopathy. Both conserved end residues are part of each CDR3. Each record gives: D gene, V gene, J gene, clone size, CDR3 length, CDR3 protein, CDR3 DNA. A D gene is named only where the DNA matches it firmly. Clone size is stated in some rows and not others, as once, few, many or a class when expanded.

NA	TRBV20-1	TRBJ1-4	few	15	CSASGFGGALEKLFF	TGCAGTGCTAGCGGTTTCGGGGGGGCGCTTGAAAAACTGTTTTTT
NA	TRBV3-1	TRBJ2-2	many	16	CASSQTGSGAAGELFF	TGTGCCAGCAGCCAAACGGGTTCGGGGGCGGCCGGGGAGCTGTTTTTT
TRBD2	TRBV12-3/TRBV12-4	TRBJ2-3	many	14	CASRETSVTDTQYF	TGTGCCAGCAGGGAGACTAGCGTCACAGATACGCAGTATTTT
NA	TRBV24-1	TRBJ2-5	many	14	CATSGGHHQETQYF	TGTGCCACCAGTGGAGGACACCACCAAGAGACCCAGTACTTC
NA	TRBV6-5	TRBJ2-7	many	15	CASSYSSLNFYEQYF	TGTGCCAGCAGTTACTCGTCGTTGAATTTCTACGAGCAGTACTTC
NA	TRBV12-3/TRBV12-4	TRBJ2-7	many	11	CASKQGYEQYF	TGTGCCAGCAAACAGGGATACGAGCAGTACTTC
NA	TRBV29-1	TRBJ1-1	many	15	CSVEDQRGVRTEAFF	TGCAGCGTTGAAGATCAACGGGGGGTAAGGACTGAAGCTTTCTTT
NA	TRBV6-1	TRBJ2-5	few	11	CASTTGLTQYF	TGTGCCAGCACTACAGGGTTGACCCAGTACTTC
NA	TRBV10-3	TRBJ1-2	few	12	CAISGPDYGYTF	TGTGCCATCAGTGGGCCAGACTATGGCTACACCTTC
NA	TRBV20-1	TRBJ2-1	many	12	CSAFLTYNEQFF	TGCAGTGCGTTCCTAACCTACAATGAGCAGTTCTTC
NA	TRBV13	TRBJ2-1	many	14	CASSLAVLAGEQFF	TGTGCCAGCAGCTTAGCGGTACTAGCTGGTGAGCAGTTCTTC
TRBD2	TRBV5-1	TRBJ2-7	many	14	CASSFGGSFYEQYF	TGCGCCAGCAGCTTCGGCGGGAGTTTCTACGAGCAGTACTTC
TRBD1	TRBV20-1	TRBJ2-5	many	13	CSVQGQGSETQYF	TGCAGTGTGCAGGGACAGGGGAGCGAGACCCAGTACTTC
NA	TRBV7-9	TRBJ2-5	many	11	CASSLGDKGYF	TGTGCCAGCAGCTTAGGGGACAAAGGGTACTTC
TRBD2	TRBV6-2/TRBV6-3	TRBJ2-7	many	16	CASSYALAGANYEQYF	TGTGCCAGCAGTTACGCTCTAGCGGGGGCTAACTACGAGCAGTACTTC
TRBD2	TRBV4-1	TRBJ2-5	few	15	CASSQERGGKETQYF	TGCGCCAGCAGCCAAGAGCGGGGGGGAAAAGAGACCCAGTACTTC
TRBD2	TRBV5-5	TRBJ2-3	many	15	CASSLGTAGGDTQYF	TGTGCCAGCAGCTTGGGGACGGCGGGGGGCGATACGCAGTATTTT
NA	TRBV18	TRBJ2-3	NA	16	CASSPFREKFTDTQYF	TGTGCCAGCTCACCGTTCAGGGAGAAATTCACAGATACGCAGTATTTT
NA	TRBV5-5	TRBJ2-5	few	16	CASSLGWQRVGETQYF	TGTGCCAGCAGCTTGGGGTGGCAGAGGGTCGGCGAGACCCAGTACTTC
NA	TRBV25-1	TRBJ2-3	NA	17	CASSESATDVFTDTQYF	TGTGCCAGCAGTGAATCAGCCACGGACGTCTTCACAGATACGCAGTATTTT
TRBD2	TRBV20-1	TRBJ2-3	many	14	CSASSGGGGDTQYF	TGCAGTGCTTCTAGCGGGGGGGGCGGGGATACGCAGTATTTT
NA	TRBV5-5	TRBJ1-2	many	13	CASSLDGLYGYTF	TGTGCCAGCAGCCTCGACGGCCTCTATGGCTACACCTTC
TRBD1	TRBV12-3/TRBV12-4	TRBJ2-1	many	13	CASATGAGNEQFF	TGTGCCAGCGCTACAGGGGCCGGGAATGAGCAGTTCTTC
NA	TRBV15	TRBJ1-1	few	11	CATSRVTEASF	TGTGCCACCAGCAGAGTCACTGAAGCTTCCTTT
NA	TRBV12-3/TRBV12-4	TRBJ1-4	many	13	CASSLGALEKLFF	TGTGCCAGCAGTTTGGGTGCGTTGGAAAAACTGTTTTTT
NA	TRBV3-1	TRBJ2-1	once	13	CASSQDPTPVQFF	TGTGCCAGCAGCCAAGATCCAACGCCCGTGCAGTTCTTC
NA	TRBV20-1	TRBJ2-1	many	12	CSATRQSGEQFF	TGCAGTGCAACCAGACAGTCGGGTGAGCAGTTCTTC
TRBD2	TRBV13	TRBJ2-1	few	15	CASSWTSGTHNEQFF	TGTGCCAGCAGCTGGACTAGCGGGACTCACAATGAGCAGTTCTTC
NA	TRBV6-1	TRBJ1-6	few	14	CASSLQGLRSPLHF	TGTGCCAGCAGCCTACAGGGTCTTAGATCACCCCTCCACTTT
TRBD1	TRBV10-3	TRBJ1-1	many	15	CAISEHLTGRSEAFF	TGTGCCATCAGTGAGCACTTGACAGGGAGGTCTGAAGCTTTCTTT
NA	TRBV18	TRBJ1-5	NA	14	CASSPPASNQPQHF	TGTGCCAGCTCACCACCGGCCAGCAATCAGCCCCAGCATTTT
NA	TRBV30	TRBJ2-1	many	15	CAWSSGLSSYNEQFF	TGTGCCTGGAGCAGCGGACTGAGCTCCTACAATGAGCAGTTCTTC
NA	TRBV18	TRBJ2-7	many	13	CASSRWGQYEQYF	TGTGCCAGCTCACGTTGGGGACAATACGAGCAGTACTTC
NA	TRBV20-1	TRBJ2-7	many	11	CSIEVGVVQYF	TGCAGTATCGAGGTCGGGGTTGTGCAGTACTTC
NA	TRBV20-1	TRBJ2-5	many	12	CSARDEGGLGYF	TGCAGTGCTAGAGATGAAGGCGGCCTGGGGTACTTC
NA	TRBV28	TRBJ2-5	NA	13	CASSTGGPETQYF	TGTGCCAGCAGTACGGGCGGTCCGGAGACCCAGTACTTC
NA	TRBV7-8	TRBJ2-3	NA	15	CASRPGGGSTDTQYF	TGTGCCAGCAGACCCGGAGGAGGGAGCACAGATACGCAGTATTTT
TRBD2	TRBV6-5	TRBJ2-3	many	16	CASSYSNRGGPDTQYF	TGTGCCAGCAGTTACTCCAACCGGGGGGGCCCAGATACGCAGTATTTT
NA	TRBV15	TRBJ2-5	many	16	CATSRAPTGTEETQYF	TGTGCCACCAGCAGGGCCCCAACAGGGACGGAGGAGACCCAGTACTTC
NA	TRBV5-1	TRBJ1-1	few	15	CASSLGFGEITEAFF	TGCGCCAGCAGCTTGGGGTTTGGGGAAATCACTGAAGCTTTCTTT
TRBD1	TRBV6-2/TRBV6-3	TRBJ1-1	NA	16	CASSYSPGQGETEAFF	TGTGCCAGCAGTTATTCGCCGGGACAGGGGGAAACTGAAGCTTTCTTT
NA	TRBV18	TRBJ2-4	many	16	CASSPWTAAAEDIQYF	TGTGCCAGCTCACCATGGACGGCGGCGGCAGAAGACATTCAGTACTTC
TRBD2	TRBV3-1	TRBJ2-6	many	18	CASSQAASGTSGANVLTF	TGTGCCAGCAGCCAAGCGGCTAGCGGGACCTCTGGGGCCAACGTCCTGACTTTC
TRBD1	TRBV9	TRBJ1-2	many	15	CASSVGDRASGGYTF	TGTGCCAGCAGCGTAGGTGACAGGGCATCTGGTGGCTACACCTTC
NA	TRBV27	TRBJ1-5	NA	13	CASRGTWNQPQHF	TGTGCCAGCAGGGGGACTTGGAATCAGCCCCAGCATTTT
TRBD1	TRBV11-3	TRBJ1-2	many	14	CASSFPDRGGGYTF	TGTGCCAGCAGCTTCCCCGACAGGGGCGGCGGCTACACCTTC
NA	TRBV2	TRBJ2-5	NA	16	CANSLNVGSIQETQYF	TGTGCCAACAGCCTCAATGTCGGCAGCATACAAGAGACCCAGTACTTC
NA	TRBV6-2/TRBV6-3	TRBJ2-1	many	12	CASSPTNNEQFF	TGTGCCAGCAGCCCCACTAACAATGAGCAGTTCTTC